This T cell receptor (beta chain) was retrieved from a study of cytomegalovirus exposure and HLA in healthy donors. As to this clone: Antigen specificity is unknown.

Study outcomes and limitations: Subsequent analysis showed first-cohort TCR clusters tending to co-occur in about 110 validation repertoires. Under in vitro conditions, three CMV-associated chains were confirmed as specific for CMV antigens.

Assay: immunoSEQ multiplex PCR; the TCRdb copy retains only in-frame clones and omits some. Of 150,000 to 180,000 clones in the sample, 86% were seen once. CDR1 is SGHVS and CDR2 is FQNEAQ in the germline V gene. Trimming took 5 bases from V and 1 from J, leaving 3 bases between them. This CDR3 is 11 amino acids long. Specimen: PBMCs. This chain links TRBV7-8 with TRBJ2-7; the D is unclear. The sequence derives from a human donor in good health. CDR3 loop: CASSPSYEQYF. Here the CDR3 DNA reads TGTGCCAGCAGCCCATCCTACGAGCAGTACTTC. Combining the CDR3 with reference TRBV7-8 and TRBJ2-7 gives the whole variable domain GAGVSQSPRYKVAKRGQDVALRCDPISGHVSLFWYQQALGQGPEFLTYFQNEAQLDKSGLPSDRFFAERPEGSVSTLKIQRTQQEDSAVYLCASSPSYEQYFGPGTRLTVT.